These 22 T cell receptor beta chains originate from one sample sequenced in a study of identical twins. TCRdb used MiXCR to reprocess the 5' RACE reads, holding one entry per CDR3 protein. The sample includes some 900,000 distinct CDR3 sequences, 9% to 15% of them seen just once. These data also formed part of another study, on yellow fever vaccine responses in identical twins.

The specimen was PBMCs. The source is a woman younger than 35 in good health.

J is TRBJ2-1 and V is TRBV19; maybe TRBD1 (5 bases). CDR3 length: 14 amino acids. The germline V and J ends were trimmed by 6 bases and 4 bases, with 13 bases remaining between them. Germline loops: CDR1 LNHDA, CDR2 SQIVND (reference sequence). The CDR3 region is CASRQDTSYNEQFF. CDR3 bases: TGTGCCAGTAGGCAGGACACCTCTTACAATGAGCAGTTCTTC.

The V and J genes are TRBV12-3 or TRBV12-4 and TRBJ2-7; 12 nucleotides agree with TRBD1. This CDR3 region has 15 residues. With V trimmed by 5 bases and J by 6 bases, 8 bases remained unmatched. CDR3 region: CASSARDRGLTEQYF. DNA for the CDR3: TGTGCCAGCAGTGCTAGGGACAGGGGGCTCACCGAGCAGTACTTC.

This clonotype appeared a few times. The rearrangement joins TRBV4-1 to TRBJ1-6; no clear D. The germline CDR1 and CDR2 sequences are MGHRA and YSYEKL. The CDR3 is 14 amino acids. V shed 0 bases and J shed 10 bases, with 10 bases lying between them. CDR3 nucleotide sequence: TGCGCCAGCAGCCAAGATACGGTGGCGTCACCCCTCCACTTT. Protein product: CASSQDTVASPLHF.

The sample holds a few counts of this clonotype. This sequence joins TRBV4-1 and TRBJ2-1; TRBD2 might be the D (5 bases). Trimming removed 2 bases at V and 4 bases at J, with 12 bases between. This CDR3 has 15 residues. Germline CDR1 is MGHRA and CDR2 is YSYEKL. The CDR3, as DNA: TGCGCCAGCAGCCAACTAGCCCTCTCGTACAATGAGCAGTTCTTC. It specifies CASSQLALSYNEQFF.

This clonotype was detected only a few times. The rearrangement links TRBV2 to TRBJ2-1; TRBD2 aligns across 13 bases. The CDR3 sequence is 16 residues long. With V trimmed by 4 bases and J by 6 bases, 6 bases remained unmatched. Germline CDR1 reads SNHLY; CDR2 reads FYNNEI. In DNA, the CDR3 is TGTGCCAGCAGTGCCCGCACTAGCGGGGGGGCCAATGAGCAGTTCTTC. The encoded protein is CASSARTSGGANEQFF.

The gene calls are TRBV9 and TRBJ2-1; no definite D call. This CDR3 is built from 15 residues. The germline gives CDR1 SGDLS, CDR2 YYNGEE. V dropped 0 bases and J dropped 7 bases, with 14 bases sitting between them. The CDR3 region is CASSVEAVEGNEQFF. The CDR3 bases are TGTGCCAGCAGCGTAGAGGCTGTGGAAGGGAATGAGCAGTTCTTC.

The chain combines TRBV6-5 with TRBJ2-2; D call uncertain. The V end lost 0 bases, the J end lost 6 bases, and 14 bases lay between the germline ends. This CDR3 has 16 amino acids. Germline V gene data show CDR1 as MNHEY and CDR2 as SVGAGI. The CDR3 coding sequence is TGTGCCAGCAGTTACTCGAGACTGGGAACTCCCGGGGAGCTGTTTTTT. Protein sequence: CASSYSRLGTPGELFF.

This clonotype was recorded many times. CDR3 protein: CSVDTGHVNTEAFF. The CDR3 DNA follows: TGCAGCGTTGATACCGGTCATGTGAACACTGAAGCTTTCTTT. The gene calls are TRBV29-1 and TRBJ1-1; D gene unclear. Trimming stripped 3 bases from V and 0 bases from J, with 11 bases between. From germline, CDR1 is SQVTM and CDR2 ANQGSEA. The CDR3 runs 14 residues.

This clonotype has only one observation. The chain recombines TRBV7-6 with TRBJ2-5; tentatively, D is TRBD2 (6 bases). V dropped 5 bases and J dropped 4 bases, with 11 bases sitting between them. This CDR3 is 13 amino acids long. Germline V CDR1 and CDR2: SGHVS, FNYEAQ. The CDR3: CASSGAGGETQYF. CDR3 in DNA: TGTGCCAGCAGCGGAGCCGGGGGAGAGACCCAGTACTTC.

The sample holds a few counts of this clonotype. V is TRBV5-1 and J is TRBJ1-1; D unresolved. With 3 bases removed from V and 3 bases from J, the gap between germline ends came to 15 bases. CDR1 is SGHRS, CDR2 YFSETQ, per germline. The CDR3 totals 15 residues. The CDR3 coding sequence is TGCGCCAGCAGCTCCTACCTAGCCCTGGACACTGAAGCTTTCTTT. As protein: CASSSYLALDTEAFF.

This clonotype was observed a few times. The chain uses TRBV20-1 and TRBJ2-7; D unresolved. This CDR3 region has 14 residues. In germline, CDR1 is DFQATT, CDR2 SNEGSKA (reference sequence). V lost 6 bases to trimming and J lost 4 bases, with 19 bases between them. The CDR3 reads CSAELGGRTYEQYF. The CDR3 nucleotides read TGCAGTGCGGAATTGGGTGGCAGAACGTACGAGCAGTACTTC.

The chain carries TRBV6-1 and TRBJ2-5, with D possibly being TRBD2 (5 bases). Germline lookup yields CDR1 MNHNS and CDR2 SASEGT. Trimming removed 3 bases at V and 4 bases at J, with 15 bases between. This CDR3 is built from 15 residues. The CDR3 loop reads CASSEPGNGVETQYF. As DNA, the CDR3 is TGTGCCAGCAGTGAGCCGGGAAACGGGGTAGAGACCCAGTACTTC.

There are a few counts of this clonotype. The rearrangement joins TRBV5-1 to TRBJ2-1; 7 bases match TRBD2. Germline trimming cut 5 bases from V and 6 bases from J; bases unmatched to any gene: 11. Per the germline V gene, CDR1 is SGHRS and CDR2 is YFSETQ. This CDR3 has 15 amino acids. CDR3 region: CASRTGGRVPNEQFF. CDR3 DNA sequence: TGCGCCAGCAGGACGGGAGGACGGGTCCCCAATGAGCAGTTCTTC.

The chain links TRBV6-5 to TRBJ2-6, with D perhaps TRBD2 (5 bases). The CDR3 runs to 17 residues. Germline assignment: CDR1 MNHEY and CDR2 SVGAGI. The germline V and J ends were trimmed by 0 bases and 1 base, with 10 bases remaining between them. DNA of the CDR3: TGTGCCAGCAGTTACTCGATCCGGGATTCTGGGGCCAACGTCCTGACTTTC. Translating it yields CASSYSIRDSGANVLTF.

This chain links TRBV10-3 with TRBJ2-3; 7 bases align to TRBD2. V dropped 4 bases and J dropped 2; count of bases not matched to a gene: 9. Germline CDR1 is ENHRY and CDR2 is SYGVKD. This CDR3 is built from 16 residues. In nucleotides, the CDR3 is TGTGCCATCAGTGGGGGGGGTAGCAGAATCACAGATACGCAGTATTTT. Protein product: CAISGGGSRITDTQYF.

The chain recombines TRBV6-5 with TRBJ2-2; possibly TRBD1 for D (5 bases). Trimming pared 2 bases from V and 6 bases from J, leaving 16 bases between. The germline CDR1 and CDR2 sequences are MNHEY and SVGAGI. The CDR3 spans 16 residues. The CDR3 protein is CASSYVGLGASGELFF. The CDR3 DNA reads TGTGCCAGCAGTTACGTTGGGCTTGGGGCGTCCGGGGAGCTGTTTTTT.

This clonotype was counted between two and nine times. V and J are TRBV4-1 and TRBJ2-3, with 11 bases fitting TRBD2. Looked up from germline, CDR1 is MGHRA and CDR2 is YSYEKL. The CDR3 is made up of 18 amino acids. V gave up 1 base and J gave up 1 base; unmatched junction bases: 7. Here the CDR3 DNA reads TGCGCCAGCAGCCAAGGGACTAGCGGGTGGGTTGGCACAGATACGCAGTATTTT. This sequence encodes CASSQGTSGWVGTDTQYF.

The V gene is TRBV5-5, the J gene TRBJ2-5, with a tentative D call TRBD1 (6 bases). The germline V and J ends were trimmed by 3 bases and 0 bases, with 18 bases remaining between them. This CDR3 is 17 amino acids long. CDR1 is SGHKS and CDR2 is YYEKEE in the germline V gene (reference sequence). DNA of the CDR3: TGTGCCAGCAGCTCCTCCACGGGACAAGTGTACCAAGAGACCCAGTACTTC. Translation gives CASSSSTGQVYQETQYF.

This clonotype was found a few times. The chain links TRBV7-9 to TRBJ1-1, with D unclear. From germline, CDR1 is SEHNR and CDR2 FQNEAQ (reference sequence). The CDR3 loop spans 13 amino acids. Between the trimmed V and J ends, which lost 5 bases and 3 bases, there was a span of 10 bases. The CDR3: CASSPDGYTEAFF. The CDR3 DNA sequence: TGTGCCAGCAGCCCGGACGGGTACACTGAAGCTTTCTTT.

The chain uses TRBV4-1 and TRBJ2-7; unclear D gene. The V end lost 5 bases, the J end lost 7 bases, and 18 bases lay between the germline ends. The CDR3 sequence is 14 residues long. Per germline, CDR1 MGHRA and CDR2 YSYEKL. CDR3 protein: CASSSSSLVGEQYV. The CDR3 nucleotides are TGCGCCAGCAGCTCCTCATCGCTAGTGGGGGAGCAGTACGTC.

The DNA of the CDR3 is TGCGCCAGCAGGACTAGCGGGAGCTTCTCAGATACGCAGTATTTT. It specifies CASRTSGSFSDTQYF. The genes are TRBV5-1 and TRBJ2-3, with TRBD2 matching over 12 bases. The J segment lost 4 bases and the V segment lost 5 bases, leaving 5 bases of the junction unmatched. Germline V lookup: CDR1 SGHRS, CDR2 YFSETQ. The CDR3 is 15 amino acids.

This clonotype has more than one count but fewer than ten. The chain combines TRBV5-1 with TRBJ2-3; D is possibly TRBD2 (6 bases). The CDR3 totals 12 residues. Trimming shortened V by 7 bases and J by 4 bases, and 10 bases separated the two germline ends. In germline, CDR1 is SGHRS, CDR2 YFSETQ. In nucleotides, the CDR3 is TGCGCCAGCCACGGCGGGGCAGATACGCAGTATTTT. As protein: CASHGGADTQYF.